This TCR beta chain was obtained from a study of T cell responses to AZD1222 COVID-19 vaccine. Background on the study: The study pooled second doses at about 4 or about 12 weeks.

Sequenced by immunoSEQ multiplex PCR; TCRdb stores in-frame clones only, minus some. The data show over 90,000 clones, about 85% seen once. This CDR3 spans 16 amino acids. The V gene end was trimmed by 5 bases and the J gene end by 0 bases; junction bases not matched to a gene: 3. Germline assignment: CDR1 SGHNT and CDR2 YENEEA. The clonotype originates from an adult in good health. This specimen was peripheral blood, taken on day 0 of AZD1222 vaccination. This chain uses TRBV11-3 with TRBJ2-5, with TRBD2 matching 13 bases. The CDR3 spells CASSTGTSGNQETQYF. CDR3 DNA sequence: TGTGCCAGCAGCACCGGGACTAGCGGGAACCAAGAGACCCAGTACTTC.